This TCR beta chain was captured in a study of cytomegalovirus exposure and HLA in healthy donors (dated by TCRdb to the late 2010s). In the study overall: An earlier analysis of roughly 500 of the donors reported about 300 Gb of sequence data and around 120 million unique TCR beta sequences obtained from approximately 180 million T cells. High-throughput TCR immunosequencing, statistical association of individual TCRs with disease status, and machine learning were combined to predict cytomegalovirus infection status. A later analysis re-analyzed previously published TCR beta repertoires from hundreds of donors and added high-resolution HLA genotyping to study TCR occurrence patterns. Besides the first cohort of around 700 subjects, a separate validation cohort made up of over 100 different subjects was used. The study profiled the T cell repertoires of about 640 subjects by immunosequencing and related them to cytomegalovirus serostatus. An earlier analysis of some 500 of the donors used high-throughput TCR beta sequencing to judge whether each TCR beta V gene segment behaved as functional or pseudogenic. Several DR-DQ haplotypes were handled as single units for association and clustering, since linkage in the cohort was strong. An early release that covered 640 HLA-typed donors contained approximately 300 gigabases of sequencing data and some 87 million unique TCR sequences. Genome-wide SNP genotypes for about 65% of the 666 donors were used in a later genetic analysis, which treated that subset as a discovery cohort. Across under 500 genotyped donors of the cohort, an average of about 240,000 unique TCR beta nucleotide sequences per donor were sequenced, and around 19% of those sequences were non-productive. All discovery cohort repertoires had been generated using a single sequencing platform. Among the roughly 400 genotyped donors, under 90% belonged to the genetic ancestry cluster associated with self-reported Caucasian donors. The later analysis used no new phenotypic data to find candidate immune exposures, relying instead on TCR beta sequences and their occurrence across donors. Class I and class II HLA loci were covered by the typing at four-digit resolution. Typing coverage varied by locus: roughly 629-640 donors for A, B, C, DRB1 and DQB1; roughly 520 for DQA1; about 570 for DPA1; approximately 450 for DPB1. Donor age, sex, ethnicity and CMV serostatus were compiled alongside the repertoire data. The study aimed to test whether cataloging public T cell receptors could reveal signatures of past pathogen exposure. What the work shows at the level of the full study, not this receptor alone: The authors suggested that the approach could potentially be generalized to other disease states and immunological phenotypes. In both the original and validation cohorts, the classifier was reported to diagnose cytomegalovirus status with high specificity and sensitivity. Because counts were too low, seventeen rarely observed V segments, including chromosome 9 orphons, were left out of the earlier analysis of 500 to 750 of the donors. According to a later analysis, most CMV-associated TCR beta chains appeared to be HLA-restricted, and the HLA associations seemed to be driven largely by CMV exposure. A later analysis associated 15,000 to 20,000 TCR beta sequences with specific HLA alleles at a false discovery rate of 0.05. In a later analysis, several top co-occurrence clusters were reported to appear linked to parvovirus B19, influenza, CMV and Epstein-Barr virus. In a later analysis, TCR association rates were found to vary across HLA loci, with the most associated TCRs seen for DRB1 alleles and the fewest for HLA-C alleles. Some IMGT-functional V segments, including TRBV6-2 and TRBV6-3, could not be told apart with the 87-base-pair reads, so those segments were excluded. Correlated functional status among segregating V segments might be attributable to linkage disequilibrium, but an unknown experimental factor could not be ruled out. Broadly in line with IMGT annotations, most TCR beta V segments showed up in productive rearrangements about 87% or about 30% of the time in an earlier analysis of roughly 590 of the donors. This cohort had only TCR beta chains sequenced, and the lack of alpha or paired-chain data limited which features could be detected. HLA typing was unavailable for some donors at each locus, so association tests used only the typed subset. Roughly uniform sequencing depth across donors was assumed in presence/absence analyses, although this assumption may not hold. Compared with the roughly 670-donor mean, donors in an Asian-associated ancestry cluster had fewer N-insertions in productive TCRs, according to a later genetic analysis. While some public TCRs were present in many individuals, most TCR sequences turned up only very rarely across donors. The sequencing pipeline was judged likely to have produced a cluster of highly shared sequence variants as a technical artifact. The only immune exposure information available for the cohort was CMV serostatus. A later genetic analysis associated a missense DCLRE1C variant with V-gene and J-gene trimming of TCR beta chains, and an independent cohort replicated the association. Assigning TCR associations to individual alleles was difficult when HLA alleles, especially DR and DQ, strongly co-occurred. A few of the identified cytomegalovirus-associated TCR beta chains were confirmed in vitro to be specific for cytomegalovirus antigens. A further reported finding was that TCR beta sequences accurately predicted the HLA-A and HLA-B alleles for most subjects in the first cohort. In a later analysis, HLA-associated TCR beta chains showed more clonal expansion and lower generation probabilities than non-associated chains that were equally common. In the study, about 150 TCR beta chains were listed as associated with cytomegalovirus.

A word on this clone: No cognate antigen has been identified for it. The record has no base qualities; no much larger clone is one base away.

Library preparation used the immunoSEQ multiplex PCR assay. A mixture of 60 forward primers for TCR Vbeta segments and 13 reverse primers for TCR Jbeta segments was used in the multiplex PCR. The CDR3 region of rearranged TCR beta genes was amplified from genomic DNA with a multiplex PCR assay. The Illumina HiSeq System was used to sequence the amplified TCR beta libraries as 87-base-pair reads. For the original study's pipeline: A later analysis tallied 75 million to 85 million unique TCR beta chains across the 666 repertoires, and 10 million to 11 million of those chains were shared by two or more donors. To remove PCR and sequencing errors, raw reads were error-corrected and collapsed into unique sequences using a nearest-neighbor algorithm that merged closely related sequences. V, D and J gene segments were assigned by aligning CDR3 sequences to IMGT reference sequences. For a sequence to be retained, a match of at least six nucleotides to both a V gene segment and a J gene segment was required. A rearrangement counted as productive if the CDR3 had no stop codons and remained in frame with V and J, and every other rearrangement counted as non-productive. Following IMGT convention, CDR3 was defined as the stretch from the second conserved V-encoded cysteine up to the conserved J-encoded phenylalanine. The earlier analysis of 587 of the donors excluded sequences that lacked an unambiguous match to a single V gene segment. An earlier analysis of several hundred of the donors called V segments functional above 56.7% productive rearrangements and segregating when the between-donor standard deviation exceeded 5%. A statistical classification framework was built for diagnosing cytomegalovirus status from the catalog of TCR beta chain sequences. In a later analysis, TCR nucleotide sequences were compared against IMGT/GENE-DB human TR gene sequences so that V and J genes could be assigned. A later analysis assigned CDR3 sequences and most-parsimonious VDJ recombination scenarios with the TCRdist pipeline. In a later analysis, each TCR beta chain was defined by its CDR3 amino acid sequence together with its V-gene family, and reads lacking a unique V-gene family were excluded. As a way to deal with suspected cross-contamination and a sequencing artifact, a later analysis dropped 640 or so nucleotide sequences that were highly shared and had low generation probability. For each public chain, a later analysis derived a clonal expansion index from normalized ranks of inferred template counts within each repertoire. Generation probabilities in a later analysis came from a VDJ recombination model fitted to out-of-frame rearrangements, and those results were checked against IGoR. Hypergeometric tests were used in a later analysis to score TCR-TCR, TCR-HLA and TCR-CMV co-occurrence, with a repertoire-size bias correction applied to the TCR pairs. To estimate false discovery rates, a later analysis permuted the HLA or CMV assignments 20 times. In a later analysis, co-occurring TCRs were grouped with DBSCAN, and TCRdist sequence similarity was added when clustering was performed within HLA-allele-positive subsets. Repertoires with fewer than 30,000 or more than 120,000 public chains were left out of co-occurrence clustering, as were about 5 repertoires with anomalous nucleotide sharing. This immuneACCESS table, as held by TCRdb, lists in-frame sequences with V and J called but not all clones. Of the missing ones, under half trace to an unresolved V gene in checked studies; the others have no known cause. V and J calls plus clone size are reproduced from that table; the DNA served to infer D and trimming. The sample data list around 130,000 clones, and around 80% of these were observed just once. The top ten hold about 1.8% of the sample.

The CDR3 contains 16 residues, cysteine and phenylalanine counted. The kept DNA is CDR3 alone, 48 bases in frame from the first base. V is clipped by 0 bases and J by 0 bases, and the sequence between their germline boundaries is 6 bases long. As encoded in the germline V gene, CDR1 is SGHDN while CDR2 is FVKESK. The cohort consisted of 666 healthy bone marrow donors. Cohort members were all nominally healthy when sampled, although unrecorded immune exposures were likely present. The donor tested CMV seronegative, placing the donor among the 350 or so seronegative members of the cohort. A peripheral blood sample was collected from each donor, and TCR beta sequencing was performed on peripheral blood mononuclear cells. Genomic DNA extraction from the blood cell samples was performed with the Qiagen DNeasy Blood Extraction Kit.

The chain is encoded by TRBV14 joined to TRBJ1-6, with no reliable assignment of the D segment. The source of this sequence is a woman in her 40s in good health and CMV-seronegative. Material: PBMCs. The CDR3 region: CASSQDTSSYNSPLHF. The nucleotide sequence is TGTGCCAGCAGCCAAGATACAAGCTCCTATAATTCACCCCTCCACTTT.